This T cell receptor (beta chain) was retrieved from a study of identical twins. TCRdb re-called the 5' RACE reads with MiXCR, one entry per CDR3 protein. The table includes about 900,000 distinct CDR3 sequences, approximately 13% detected once. Germline V lookup: CDR1 SGHRS, CDR2 YFSETQ. J gave up 1 base and V 4 bases, and 5 bases lay outside the gene matches. The CDR3 runs 16 residues. This clonotype was picked up a small number of times. Its antigen remains unidentified. Overall study findings and caveats: Surplus twin overlap in beta out-of-frame sequences was less pronounced.

The data were also submitted as part of a second study, on yellow fever vaccine responses in identical twins.

This sequence originates from a woman between 18 and 29 years old in good health. The sample comprised PBMCs. The chain is built from TRBV5-1 and TRBJ2-5; TRBD1 matches at 12 bases. The CDR3 reads CASSLGDRGLQETQYF. The CDR3 DNA follows: TGCGCCAGCAGCCTCGGGGACAGGGGGCTCCAAGAGACCCAGTACTTC.